This T cell receptor (beta chain) was captured by sequencing in a study of CD8 T cells in Susac syndrome (dated by TCRdb to between 2018 and 2021). For the study in its entirety: Whether CD8+ T cell activation and differentiation in Susac syndrome was antigen driven was tested using repertoire sequencing.

On the study overall, not on this receptor specifically: The number of individuals in the TCR sequencing and HLA analysis was recognized as being relatively small.

High-throughput TCR beta sequencing profiled peripheral blood CD8+ and CD4+ T cells from healthy donors, Susac syndrome patients and multiple sclerosis patients. Multiple sclerosis controls were treatment-naive patients with stable or active relapsing-remitting disease fulfilling revised McDonald criteria. Bulk CD8+ and CD4+ T cells were purified by magnetic negative isolation, while CD8+ TEMRA cells were enriched using FACS. Blood was collected in EDTA tubes and processed within 24 hours, with PBMCs isolated through density gradient centrifugation. PBMCs intended for TCR sequencing were frozen in liquid nitrogen and were later thawed in a 37 degrees C water bath. A purity of at least 90% was achieved for sorted or isolated CD4+, CD8+ and CD8+ TEMRA cells. Concerning this clonotype itself: Its cognate antigen has yet to be identified. The input lacks base qualities; no much larger clone sits a single base away.

RNA was extracted using the RNeasy kit, and about 0.5 to 1 ug of the RNA was reverse transcribed with random hexamers. The immunoSEQ multiplex PCR assay, covering 54 Vbeta and 13 Jbeta segments, was used to amplify TCR beta CDR3 regions. Bias from PCR amplification was corrected by using a synthetic template baseline for primer optimization and for computational correction. The study's own analysis went as follows. Reads were annotated to V, D and J genes according to IMGT and were analyzed with immunoSEQ Analyzer, with only productive sequences retained. Clonality was calculated as one minus the Shannon entropy normalized by log2 of the number of productive unique sequences. Public and private clones were assessed among the 100 most prevalent clones of each patient and control. Clones were defined as Susac-specific if absent from the healthy and MS cohorts, from roughly 1,100 published viral clones and from other ImmuneACCESS disease sequences. TCRdb itself trimmed the public reads at Q25 with fastp, ran MiXCR and retained productive beta chains. Under each unique CDR3 protein, matching rows form one entry showing the most common genes and DNA. It is TCRdb's table, rather than the study itself, that gives the V and J calls and clone size. Counted in this sample were approximately 190,000 distinct CDR3 sequences; over 90% of them appeared once. The biggest ten clones account for just under 0.095% of the sample.

Counted from cysteine to phenylalanine, this CDR3 has 12 amino acids. The read is trimmed to its CDR3 DNA, 36 bases read in frame from base 1. CDR1 MNHEY and CDR2 SVGAGI are derived from the germline V gene. V and J are truncated by 0 bases and 8 bases respectively, leaving an intervening sequence of 8 bases. The V and J genes are TRBV6-5 and TRBJ2-7, with the D gene uncertain. The sequence derives from a human donor with multiple sclerosis. Sequencing input: CD4+ T cells from PBMCs. Here the CDR3 is given as CASSYSGGQQYF. The nucleotides are TGTGCCAGCAGTTACTCGGGTGGCCAGCAGTACTTC.